Shown below are 26 T cell receptor beta chains from a single sample sequenced in a study of shared clonotypes between healthy human individuals. Method: immunoSEQ multiplex PCR; TCRdb's copy keeps in-frame clones and lacks some. The data hold hundreds of thousands of clones, with about 98% observed a single time. Naive CD8 cells, CD45RO-negative and positively selected for CCR7, excluded terminally differentiated effector memory CD45RA+ cells. The specimen was naive CD8+ T cells sorted from blood. The receptors were gathered from a man younger than 45 in good health.

The rearrangement uses TRBV5-6 and TRBJ2-3, with TRBD2 identical over 8 bases. With 3 bases clipped from V and 2 bases from J, the junction kept 2 bases outside the gene matches. Germline loops: CDR1 SGHDT, CDR2 YYEEEE. The CDR3 length is 14 residues. The CDR3 protein is CASSSSGFTDTQYF. The DNA for the CDR3 is TGTGCCAGCAGCTCTAGCGGGTTCACAGATACGCAGTATTTT.

The chain has TRBV6-5 and TRBJ2-7; tentatively, D is TRBD1 (6 bases). The V gene lost 2 bases and the J gene lost 4 bases, with 15 bases spanning the gap. This CDR3 region has 15 residues. The germline V gene has CDR1 MNHEY and CDR2 SVGAGI. CDR3: CASSYKKGQRYEQYF. The CDR3 DNA reads TGTGCCAGCAGTTACAAGAAGGGACAAAGGTACGAGCAGTACTTC.

This sequence joins TRBV9 and TRBJ2-1; 9 bases line up with TRBD2. Germline-derived CDR1 and CDR2 are SGDLS and YYNGEE. The CDR3 has 14 residues. V shed 4 bases, J shed 8 bases, and the junction held 7 bases outside the gene matches. The CDR3: CASSLSGSFDEQFF. CDR3 nucleotide sequence: TGTGCCAGCAGCCTTAGCGGGAGTTTTGATGAGCAGTTCTTC.

V is TRBV7-9 and J is TRBJ2-3, with D maybe TRBD2 (5 bases). V gave up 5 bases and J gave up 11 bases, with 20 bases separating them. CDR1 SEHNR and CDR2 FQNEAQ come from the germline V gene (reference sequence). This CDR3 comprises 14 residues. CDR3 sequence: CASSDGTGKPMQYF. The CDR3 nucleotides read TGTGCCAGCAGCGATGGAACCGGGAAGCCAATGCAGTATTTT.

The chain carries TRBV6-5 and TRBJ2-1; 7 bases match TRBD2. J was trimmed by 6 bases and V by 2 bases; bases with no gene match: 7. Germline-derived CDR1 and CDR2 are MNHEY and SVGAGI. The CDR3 runs 15 residues. The CDR3 spells CASSYILSGGNEQFF. The CDR3 DNA follows: TGTGCCAGCAGTTACATTTTATCGGGGGGCAATGAGCAGTTCTTC.

V usage is TRBV5-3 and J usage is TRBJ2-4; 7 bases map to TRBD2. TRBV5-3 is reported as an ORF; its role is uncertain. This CDR3 has 15 amino acids. With V trimmed by 3 bases and J by 7 bases, 10 bases remained unmatched. In DNA, the CDR3 is TGTGCCAGAAGCTGGGGTGGTTGGGGAGGGAACATTCAGTACTTC. Translating it yields CARSWGGWGGNIQYF.

The CDR3 loop reads CASSLAGPGTHEQYF. CDR3 sequence (DNA): TGTGCCAGCAGCTTAGCGGGGCCGGGTACGCACGAGCAGTACTTC. The rearrangement uses TRBV7-9 and TRBJ2-7, with TRBD1 as a possible D gene (5 bases). The CDR3 runs to 15 residues. Germline V gene sequence: CDR1 SEHNR, CDR2 FQNEAQ (reference sequence). V lost 0 bases and J 5 bases, leaving 14 bases between the germline ends.

This clone was seen a single time. Other DNA sequences in the same sample also yield this CDR3. J is TRBJ2-7 and V is TRBV27; D could derive from TRBD1 or TRBD2 (5 bases each). Trimming took 5 bases from V and 5 from J, leaving 10 bases between them. CDR3 length equals 12 residues. Germline CDR1 reads MNHEY; CDR2 reads SMNVEV (reference sequence). The CDR3 coding sequence is TGTGCCAGCAGTCAGTTGGGGGACGAGCAGTACTTC. Its translation is CASSQLGDEQYF.

The V call is TRBV7-9, the J call TRBJ2-7; perhaps TRBD2 as D (5 bases). CDR3 length: 14 amino acids. CDR1 is SEHNR, CDR2 FQNEAQ, per germline (reference sequence). V was cut by 5 bases and J by 2 bases, with 13 bases left in between. The CDR3 here is CASSGPGKPYEQYF. DNA for the CDR3: TGTGCCAGCAGCGGTCCGGGGAAGCCCTACGAGCAGTACTTC.

The V gene is TRBV7-6, the J gene TRBJ2-1; TRBD2 matches at 7 bases. Germline assignment: CDR1 SGHVS and CDR2 FNYEAQ. This CDR3 is 14 amino acids long. Trimming took 1 base from V and 4 from J; bases not matched to a gene: 1. For the CDR3, the DNA is TGTGCCAGCAGCTTAGGTAGCGGGTACAATGAGCAGTTCTTC. This sequence encodes CASSLGSGYNEQFF.

The chain joins TRBV18 to TRBJ2-1; 7 bases are a match to TRBD2. Germline trimming cut 4 bases from V and 5 bases from J; bases unmatched to any gene: 20. Germline CDR1 KGHSH, CDR2 LQKENI. The CDR3 consists of 19 residues. The DNA of the CDR3 is TGTGCCAGCTCACAAATAGAGAAGGGAGGGCAGACAGTTAACAATGAGCAGTTCTTC. Translating gives CASSQIEKGGQTVNNEQFF.

This chain joins TRBV13 and TRBJ2-7; 9 positions match TRBD1. V shed 4 bases, J shed 4 bases, and the junction held 5 bases outside the gene matches. Germline values: CDR1 PRHDT, CDR2 FYEKMQ (reference sequence). The CDR3 length is 14 residues. CDR3 region: CASSSGQGTYEQYF. CDR3 coding DNA: TGTGCCAGCAGCTCGGGACAGGGTACGTACGAGCAGTACTTC. The whole variable domain, filled in from reference TRBV13 and TRBJ2-7, reads AAGVIQSPRHLIKEKRETATLKCYPIPRHDTVYWYQQGPGQDPQFLISFYEKMQSDKGSIPDRFSAQQFSDYHSELNMSSLELGDSALYFCASSSGQGTYEQYFGPGTRLTVT.

The J gene is TRBJ2-3, the V gene TRBV4-3; D tentatively reads TRBD1 or TRBD2 (5 bases each). The V gene lost 2 bases and the J gene lost 2 bases, with 11 bases spanning the gap. The CDR3 covers 15 residues. The germline CDR1 and CDR2 sequences are LGHNA and YSLEER. The CDR3 DNA reads TGCGCCAGCAGCCAATCCGAGGGGATCACAGATACGCAGTATTTT. Amino acid sequence: CASSQSEGITDTQYF.

The J gene is TRBJ2-7, the V gene TRBV7-9, with 9 nucleotides matching TRBD2. V trimming: 1 base; J trimming: 6 bases; junction bases outside the gene matches: 7. CDR1 and CDR2 (germline): SEHNR, FQNEAQ (reference sequence). There are 15 residues in the CDR3. The CDR3 DNA reads TGTGCCAGCAGCTTAGATCTAGCGGGATTCGGCGAGCAGTACTTC. Translation: CASSLDLAGFGEQYF. Filled out from reference TRBV7-9 and TRBJ2-7, the complete variable domain reads DTGVSQNPRHKITKRGQNVTFRCDPISEHNRLYWYRQTLGQGPEFLTYFQNEAQLEKSRLLSDRFSAERPKGSFSTLEIQRTEQGDSAMYLCASSLDLAGFGEQYFGPGTRLTVT.

The CDR3 nucleotides read TGTGCCAGCAGCACCACCTCACTAGCGGACCTCTCCTACGAGCAGTACTTC. Its translation: CASSTTSLADLSYEQYF. V and J are TRBV7-2 and TRBJ2-7, with 8 bases lining up with TRBD2. The CDR3 extends over 17 amino acids. The junction had 12 bases not matched to a gene; V was cut back by 5 bases and J by 0 bases. Germline CDR1 is SGHTA and CDR2 is FQGNSA.

The chain recombines TRBV4-3 with TRBJ2-7; TRBD1 aligns across 8 bases. The V gene's germline CDR1 is LGHNA and CDR2 YSLEER. This CDR3 is built from 17 residues. The V gene end was trimmed by 0 bases and the J gene end by 1 base; junction bases not matched to a gene: 8. The CDR3 loop reads CASSQDRTGFRSYEQYF. CDR3 nucleotide sequence: TGCGCCAGCAGCCAAGACAGGACAGGGTTTAGGTCCTACGAGCAGTACTTC.

The V gene is TRBV11-1, the J gene TRBJ2-1, with 7 positions matching TRBD2. Germline V gives CDR1 SGHAT, CDR2 FQDESV (reference sequence). V shed 2 bases, J shed 6 bases, and the junction held 7 bases outside the gene matches. This CDR3 spans 15 amino acids. Here the CDR3 DNA reads TGTGCCAGCAGCTTAAGGCCTAGCGGTGTCAATGAGCAGTTCTTC. The encoded protein is CASSLRPSGVNEQFF.

As concerns this clone: Other DNA sequences of this sample code for an identical CDR3. The chain carries TRBV5-8 and TRBJ2-3; maybe TRBD2 (6 bases). Germline CDR1 SGHTS, CDR2 YDEGEE. The CDR3 is 15 residues long. V lost 5 bases, J lost 1 base, and 14 bases lay in between. DNA for the CDR3: TGTGCCAGCAGTTCGGGGACTTCTGGCACAGATACGCAGTATTTT. Protein: CASSSGTSGTDTQYF.

The J gene is TRBJ2-1, the V gene TRBV9, with 7 positions matching TRBD2. CDR1 SGDLS and CDR2 YYNGEE come from the germline V gene. The CDR3 contains 15 residues. The V gene end was trimmed by 3 bases and the J gene end by 0 bases; junction bases not matched to a gene: 3. CDR3 DNA: TGTGCCAGCAGCGACAGCGGGGCCTCCTACAATGAGCAGTTCTTC. Amino acids: CASSDSGASYNEQFF.

The V and J genes are TRBV4-1 and TRBJ1-4; TRBD1 aligns across 7 bases. There are 14 residues in the CDR3. J was trimmed by 8 bases and V by 2 bases; bases with no gene match: 5. The germline V gene encodes CDR1 MGHRA and CDR2 YSYEKL. DNA of the CDR3: TGCGCCAGCAGCCAAAACAGGGGTAGGGAAAAACTGTTTTTT. This codes for CASSQNRGREKLFF.

This sequence joins TRBV7-9 and TRBJ1-5; D remains ambiguous. Per germline, CDR1 SEHNR and CDR2 FQNEAQ (reference sequence). This CDR3 comprises 15 residues. The V end lost 3 bases, the J end lost 0 bases, and 9 bases lay between the germline ends. CDR3 in amino acids: CASSFGELSNQPQHF. For the CDR3, the DNA is TGTGCCAGCAGCTTTGGTGAACTTAGCAATCAGCCCCAGCATTTT.

V usage is TRBV9 and J usage is TRBJ2-1; D not resolved. CDR3 length: 13 residues. CDR1 and CDR2 from the germline V gene are SGDLS and YYNGEE. V shed 3 bases and J shed 5 bases, with 9 bases lying between them. Here the CDR3 DNA reads TGTGCCAGCAGCGGGTTCTACGACAATGAGCAGTTCTTC. Encoded protein: CASSGFYDNEQFF.

V usage is TRBV7-6 and J usage is TRBJ2-1; D remains ambiguous. V lost 3 bases and J 10 bases, leaving 10 bases between the germline ends. Germline assignment: CDR1 SGHVS and CDR2 FNYEAQ. The CDR3 spans 12 residues. In DNA, the CDR3 is TGTGCCAGCAGCTTCGAATCGGAGGAGCAGTTCTTC. It yields the protein CASSFESEEQFF.

This chain connects TRBV7-9 to TRBJ1-1, with TRBD1 matching 10 bases. This CDR3 spans 13 amino acids. V was clipped by 6 bases and J by 6 bases; unmatched bases: 4. CDR1 is SEHNR and CDR2 is FQNEAQ in the germline V gene (reference sequence). CDR3 region: CASRRDRGSEAFF. The CDR3, as DNA: TGTGCCAGCAGGCGGGACAGGGGTTCTGAAGCTTTCTTT.

The gene calls are TRBV29-1 and TRBJ2-7; D gene uncertain. This CDR3 is 13 amino acids long. The germline CDR1 and CDR2 sequences are SQVTM and ANQGSEA. Trimming left V 6 bases short and J 2 bases short, with 14 bases between. CDR3 in amino acids: CSVLDRTPYEQYF. CDR3 coding DNA: TGCAGCGTCCTGGACCGAACCCCCTACGAGCAGTACTTC.

This chain links TRBV11-2 with TRBJ2-1; the match to TRBD2 covers 8 bases. Germline-derived CDR1 and CDR2 are SGHAT and FQNNGV. The CDR3 loop spans 19 amino acids. The J segment lost 0 bases and the V segment lost 4 bases, leaving 14 bases of the junction unmatched. The CDR3 coding sequence is TGTGCCAGCAGCTCACTGAGCGTTATCGCGGGAGGCTCCTACAATGAGCAGTTCTTC. It encodes CASSSLSVIAGGSYNEQFF.